This entry lists 19 T cell receptor beta chains sequenced from one sample in a study of blood T cells in healthy people across ages. Together with a sample-barcoded 5' primer, a J-beta primer mix was included in a second PCR lasting about 6 to 11 cycles. TCRdb re-called the 5' RACE reads with MiXCR, one entry per CDR3 protein. The table records approximately 600,000 distinct CDR3 sequences, roughly 58% of them present only once. Sequencing input: blood. All receptors derive from a man aged 55 to 69 in good health.

J is TRBJ2-3 and V is TRBV12-3 or TRBV12-4; D gene ambiguous. V dropped 3 bases and J dropped 1 base, with 8 bases sitting between them. The CDR3 loop spans 14 amino acids. CDR3 coding DNA: TGTGCCAGCAGTTTCAGAGTGGGCACAGATACGCAGTATTTT. Translated, it gives CASSFRVGTDTQYF.

The chain employs TRBV7-2 and TRBJ2-5; D gene uncertain. The V gene lost 3 bases and the J gene lost 5 bases, with 16 bases spanning the gap. Germline V gives CDR1 SGHTA, CDR2 FQGNSA. The CDR3 contains 15 residues. CDR3 DNA sequence: TGTGCCAGCAGCTTCGCGAAGTTGGTCTCCGAGACCCAGTACTTC. It translates to CASSFAKLVSETQYF.

The chain joins TRBV6-4 to TRBJ2-1; D is perhaps TRBD2 (6 bases). CDR1 and CDR2 (germline): MRHNA, SNTAGT. The CDR3 runs to 16 residues. With 6 bases removed from V and 0 bases from J, the gap between germline ends came to 15 bases. The CDR3 region has the DNA TGTGCCAGCAGCCTAGCGAACAGCGCCTCCTACAATGAGCAGTTCTTC. Its translation: CASSLANSASYNEQFF.

The chain combines TRBV12-3 or TRBV12-4 with TRBJ2-1; 11 positions agree with TRBD1. J lost 5 bases, V lost 5 bases, and 11 bases had no gene match. The CDR3 runs to 17 residues. The CDR3: CASSISGTGGQNNEQFF. CDR3 DNA: TGTGCCAGCAGTATTTCCGGGACAGGGGGACAAAACAATGAGCAGTTCTTC.

This clonotype appeared a few times. The CDR3 loop reads CASSPGTGPVDEQFF. The CDR3 DNA reads as TGCGCCAGCAGCCCTGGGACAGGGCCCGTCGATGAGCAGTTCTTC. The chain recombines TRBV5-1 with TRBJ2-1; 9 nucleotides line up with TRBD1. This CDR3 spans 15 amino acids. The J segment lost 8 bases and the V segment lost 4 bases, leaving 10 bases of the junction unmatched. In germline, CDR1 is SGHRS, CDR2 YFSETQ.

The CDR3 region is CASSLADFFRGAGGQETQYF. CDR3 in DNA: TGTGCCAGCAGTTTAGCGGATTTTTTTCGCGGGGCTGGGGGTCAAGAGACCCAGTACTTC. This sequence joins TRBV12-3 or TRBV12-4 and TRBJ2-5, with a possible D match to TRBD2 (6 bases). There are 20 residues in the CDR3. Deletions cut 0 bases from V and 2 bases from J, with 25 bases between.

This sequence joins TRBV6-2 or TRBV6-3 and TRBJ2-2; D is unclear. Germline V lookup: CDR1 MNHEY, CDR2 SVGEGT. The CDR3 is 17 residues long. Trimming left V 0 bases short and J 0 bases short, with 11 bases between. The CDR3 sequence is CASSYSLKSANTGELFF. CDR3 sequence (DNA): TGTGCCAGCAGTTACTCCCTCAAGTCAGCGAACACCGGGGAGCTGTTTTTT.

The V gene is TRBV12-5, the J gene TRBJ2-3, with D perhaps being TRBD1 or TRBD2 (5 bases each). Germline V gives CDR1 LGHNT, CDR2 FRNRAP. The CDR3 totals 15 residues. Between the trimmed V and J ends, which lost 7 bases and 3 bases, there was a span of 17 bases. CDR3 sequence (DNA): TGTGCTAGTGCCTTATTGGGGGATGAAACAGATACGCAGTATTTT. It specifies CASALLGDETDTQYF.

This chain joins TRBV20-1 and TRBJ2-5, with a weak D call TRBD2 (6 bases). The CDR3 has 14 amino acids. Germline CDR1 DFQATT, CDR2 SNEGSKA (reference sequence). With 5 bases removed from V and 1 base from J, the gap between germline ends came to 14 bases. CDR3 amino acids: CSASRPGLQETQYF. The CDR3 DNA reads as TGCAGTGCTTCGCGGCCGGGACTCCAAGAGACCCAGTACTTC.

This clonotype was observed a handful of times. The junction departs from germline at one end; a sequencing error may be responsible. This sequence joins TRBV11-2 and TRBJ2-3, with 10 bases aligning to TRBD1. The CDR3 consists of 15 residues. Germline CDR1 is SGHAT and CDR2 is FQNNGV. DNA for the CDR3: TGTGCCAGCAGTTTAGGGACAGGGGACACAGATACGCAGTATTTT. Protein: CASSLGTGDTDTQYF.

This sequence joins TRBV7-9 and TRBJ2-4, with 8 bases aligning to TRBD2. The J call may not be correct, given that the DNA end is closer to TRBJ2-5. The V gene's germline CDR1 is SEHNR and CDR2 FQNEAQ (reference sequence). This CDR3 has 15 amino acids. CDR3 in DNA: TGTGCCAGCAGCTTAGCGACGGGAGGGGCAGAGACCCAGTACTTC. Its translation is CASSLATGGAETQYF.

The sample holds one count of this clonotype. The DNA for the CDR3 is TGCGCCAGCAGCTTACCTAGCGGGGGCACAGATACGCAGTATTTT. This codes for CASSLPSGGTDTQYF. The rearrangement uses TRBV5-1 and TRBJ2-3, with 9 nucleotides matching TRBD2. The CDR3 extends over 15 amino acids. Germline V lookup: CDR1 SGHRS, CDR2 YFSETQ. The V and J ends lost 2 bases and 1 base, in that order; junction bases with no gene match: 2.

This chain joins TRBV7-9 and TRBJ1-4, with 10 bases lining up with TRBD1. CDR1 SEHNR and CDR2 FQNEAQ come from the germline V gene (reference sequence). With V trimmed by 5 bases and J by 6 bases, 6 bases remained unmatched. The length of the CDR3 is 15 residues. This CDR3 reads CASSRPGQGYEKLFF. CDR3 nucleotide sequence: TGTGCCAGCAGCCGCCCGGGACAGGGGTATGAAAAACTGTTTTTT.

This clonotype has a handful of counts. This chain uses TRBV2 with TRBJ2-1, with D maybe TRBD1 (5 bases). Germline V gene lookup returns CDR1 SNHLY and CDR2 FYNNEI. The CDR3 contains 15 residues. Trimming shortened V by 2 bases and J by 5 bases, and 13 bases separated the two germline ends. This CDR3 is CASSETGGANNEQFF. The DNA of the CDR3 is TGTGCCAGCAGTGAAACGGGTGGGGCCAACAATGAGCAGTTCTTC.

The gene calls are TRBV7-9 and TRBJ2-7; the match to TRBD1 covers 9 bases. The last part of the DNA fits TRBJ2-5 better; the J call may be wrong. Germline CDR1 reads SEHNR; CDR2 reads FQNEAQ (reference sequence). The CDR3 runs 15 residues. The CDR3 nucleotides are TGTGCCAGCAATCACCGACAGGGGGGTGGAGAGACCCAGTACTTC. The encoded protein is CASNHRQGGGETQYF.

The J gene is TRBJ1-6, the V gene TRBV4-1; 8 bases agree with TRBD1. The V segment lost 2 bases and the J segment 10 bases; nucleotides outside the gene matches: 10. The CDR3 runs to 16 residues. Germline V gene data show CDR1 as MGHRA and CDR2 as YSYEKL. The CDR3 sequence is CASSQNGGTGPSPLHF. The CDR3 nucleotides are TGCGCCAGCAGCCAAAACGGGGGGACAGGACCGTCACCCCTCCACTTT.

The chain carries TRBV12-3 or TRBV12-4 and TRBJ1-5, with TRBD1 as a possible D gene (6 bases). Trimming left V 8 bases short and J 2 bases short, with 10 bases between. The CDR3 loop spans 13 amino acids. The CDR3 region is CASGWTGNQPQHF. The CDR3 DNA follows: TGTGCCAGCGGATGGACAGGCAATCAGCCCCAGCATTTT.

The chain couples TRBV4-1 to TRBJ2-3, with 9 positions matching TRBD2. The germline CDR1 and CDR2 sequences are MGHRA and YSYEKL. The CDR3 has 16 residues. Trimming cost V 0 bases and J 4 bases; bases outside gene matches: 5. In DNA form, the CDR3 reads TGCGCCAGCAGCCAAGAGCGACTAGCGGCTCCAGATACGCAGTATTTT. This codes for CASSQERLAAPDTQYF.

There are a few counts of this clonotype. The rearrangement links TRBV20-1 to TRBJ1-5; 9 nucleotides match TRBD1. In germline, CDR1 is DFQATT, CDR2 SNEGSKA (reference sequence). The CDR3 covers 16 residues. V trimming: 6 bases; J trimming: 5 bases; junction bases outside the gene matches: 14. The CDR3 loop reads CSALSSGQGSYQPQHF. In DNA, the CDR3 is TGCAGTGCCCTCTCATCGGGACAGGGTTCCTATCAGCCCCAGCATTTT.